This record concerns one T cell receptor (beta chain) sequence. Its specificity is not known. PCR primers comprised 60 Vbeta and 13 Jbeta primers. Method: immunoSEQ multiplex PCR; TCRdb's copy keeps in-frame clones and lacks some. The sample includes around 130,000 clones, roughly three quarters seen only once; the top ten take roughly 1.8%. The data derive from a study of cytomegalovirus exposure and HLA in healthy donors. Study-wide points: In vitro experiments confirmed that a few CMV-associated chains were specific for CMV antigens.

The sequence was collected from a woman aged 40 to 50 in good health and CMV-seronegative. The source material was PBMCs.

DNA for the CDR3: TGTGCCAGCAGGCCCGAAGGGGACACCGGGGAGCTGTTTTTT. It translates to CASRPEGDTGELFF. The chain has TRBV6-1 and TRBJ2-2; TRBD1 is a possible D gene (5 bases). The CDR3 covers 14 residues. V lost 6 bases to trimming and J lost 3 bases, with 11 bases between them. Germline lookup yields CDR1 MNHNS and CDR2 SASEGT.